Below are 14 T cell receptor beta chains sequenced from a single sample in a study of cytomegalovirus exposure and HLA in healthy donors. 60 Vbeta and 13 Jbeta primers were used in PCR. Generated by immunoSEQ multiplex PCR, the TCRdb table keeps only in-frame clones and is missing some. The sample yields about 160,000 clones, approximately 86% seen once. Sample: PBMCs. These receptors were collected from a woman under 30 in good health and CMV-seronegative.

Turning to this clone: The same CDR3 arises from other DNA sequences in this sample as well. The rearrangement uses TRBV30 and TRBJ2-5, with TRBD1 matching over 7 bases. Germline V gene data show CDR1 as GTSNPN and CDR2 as SVGIG (reference sequence). This CDR3 is built from 12 residues. Unmatched junction bases numbered 1, after V lost 1 base and J lost 5 bases. The chain's CDR3 is CAWSARGETQYF. The CDR3 region has the DNA TGTGCCTGGAGTGCCAGGGGGGAGACCCAGTACTTC.

The J gene is TRBJ2-3, the V gene TRBV28; 7 positions match TRBD2. The V and J ends lost 7 bases and 4 bases, in that order; junction bases with no gene match: 8. The length of the CDR3 is 14 residues. Germline V lookup: CDR1 MDHEN, CDR2 SYDVKM. CDR3 amino acids: CASTAAGEADTQYF. The CDR3 bases are TGTGCCAGCACCGCCGCGGGGGAAGCAGATACGCAGTATTTT.

The chain carries TRBV19 and TRBJ2-7; D is ambiguous. Germline CDR1 is LNHDA and CDR2 is SQIVND (reference sequence). There are 13 residues in the CDR3. V lost 3 bases to trimming and J lost 0 bases, with 6 bases between them. CDR3 sequence: CASSIQDSYEQYF. In DNA form, the CDR3 reads TGTGCCAGTAGTATTCAGGACTCCTACGAGCAGTACTTC. Full variable domain (rest looked up from reference TRBV19 and TRBJ2-7): DGGITQSPKYLFRKEGQNVTLSCEQNLNHDAMYWYRQDPGQGLRLIYYSQIVNDFQKGDIAEGYSVSREKKESFPLTVTSAQKNPTAFYLCASSIQDSYEQYFGPGTRLTVT.

The V gene is TRBV5-1, the J gene TRBJ1-1; perhaps TRBD1 as D (6 bases). V lost 0 bases and J lost 2, with 11 bases in between. This CDR3 has 15 amino acids. CDR1 and CDR2 (germline): SGHRS, YFSETQ. This CDR3 reads CASSLGGQLNTEAFF. The CDR3 DNA follows: TGCGCCAGCAGCTTGGGAGGACAGCTTAACACTGAAGCTTTCTTT.

The chain recombines TRBV6-5 with TRBJ2-2, with TRBD2 matching over 9 bases. Trimming removed 0 bases from V and 5 bases from J; junction bases left unmatched: 4. CDR1 MNHEY and CDR2 SVGAGI come from the germline V gene. The CDR3 has 16 amino acids. CDR3 protein: CASSYSSGSWTGELFF. The CDR3 coding sequence is TGTGCCAGCAGTTACTCTAGCGGGAGTTGGACCGGGGAGCTGTTTTTT.

The chain uses TRBV30 and TRBJ1-5; TRBD1 matches at 7 bases. Trimming cost V 4 bases and J 6 bases; bases outside gene matches: 9. In germline, CDR1 is GTSNPN, CDR2 SVGIG (reference sequence). The CDR3 consists of 14 residues. The CDR3 is CAWNPGQDSQPQHF. The CDR3 coding sequence is TGTGCCTGGAATCCAGGACAGGACTCTCAGCCCCAGCATTTT.

This clone has more than one count but fewer than ten. The genes are TRBV19 and TRBJ2-3; 7 bases align to TRBD1. The length of the CDR3 is 14 residues. Germline V gene data show CDR1 as LNHDA and CDR2 as SQIVND (reference sequence). The ends lost 4 bases at V and 5 bases at J; junction bases unmatched: 6. The CDR3 is CASSKGAGGDTQYF. The CDR3 bases are TGTGCCAGTAGTAAGGGGGCGGGTGGAGATACGCAGTATTTT.

The chain combines TRBV6-1 with TRBJ2-1; D might be TRBD2 (7 bases). The CDR3 totals 15 residues. Germline V lookup: CDR1 MNHNS, CDR2 SASEGT. Trimming took off 3 bases at V and 9 bases at J, with 18 bases between the two ends. The CDR3 spells CASSEPTGGLGEQFF. The CDR3 nucleotides are TGTGCCAGCAGTGAGCCCACCGGGGGGCTGGGTGAGCAGTTCTTC.

Only a few counts were recorded for this clone. The chain carries TRBV5-1 and TRBJ1-4; maybe TRBD1 (5 bases). CDR1 is SGHRS, CDR2 YFSETQ, per germline. The CDR3 is 14 residues long. Trimming shortened V by 3 bases and J by 8 bases, and 14 bases separated the two germline ends. The CDR3 here is CASSSPGGTEKLFF. As DNA, the CDR3 is TGCGCCAGCAGCTCACCTGGAGGGACGGAAAAACTGTTTTTT.

The genes are TRBV7-2 and TRBJ2-3, with TRBD1 matching 10 bases. Germline V lookup: CDR1 SGHTA, CDR2 FQGNSA. J gave up 3 bases and V 8 bases, and 5 bases lay outside the gene matches. The CDR3 spans 14 residues. CDR3 amino acids: CASRDRGGTDTQYF. CDR3 nucleotide sequence: TGTGCCAGCCGGGACAGGGGCGGGACAGATACGCAGTATTTT.

The chain uses TRBV6-5 and TRBJ2-5; 9 positions match TRBD1. The J call may be mistaken, given a closer DNA end match to TRBJ2-7. The CDR3 covers 15 residues. CDR1 is MNHEY and CDR2 is SVGAGI in the germline V gene. CDR3 sequence (DNA): TGTGCCAGCAGTTTAGGACAGGGGCTGACCTACGAGCAGTACTTC. Amino acids: CASSLGQGLTYEQYF.

The J gene is TRBJ2-7, the V gene TRBV7-6, with a weak D call TRBD2 (6 bases). V was cut by 5 bases and J by 3 bases, with 20 bases left in between. Germline V CDR1 and CDR2: SGHVS, FNYEAQ. This CDR3 has 16 residues. The CDR3 loop is CASSPSPRASDYEQYF. CDR3 in DNA: TGTGCCAGCAGCCCCTCACCGCGGGCTAGCGACTACGAGCAGTACTTC.

V gene TRBV7-9 combines with J gene TRBJ2-7, with D tentatively TRBD2 (6 bases). The CDR3 runs to 18 residues. Germline V lookup: CDR1 SEHNR, CDR2 FQNEAQ (reference sequence). Trimming took off 4 bases at V and 4 bases at J, with 26 bases between the two ends. The CDR3 here is CASSSTLVRDHAGYEQYF. DNA of the CDR3: TGTGCCAGCAGCTCAACACTGGTTCGGGACCACGCGGGGTACGAGCAGTACTTC.

The chain employs TRBV18 and TRBJ2-3, with 7 positions matching TRBD1. Germline V CDR1 and CDR2: KGHSH, LQKENI. V shed 4 bases, J shed 3 bases, and the junction held 4 bases outside the gene matches. The CDR3 consists of 14 residues. The CDR3 here is CASSLGQVTDTQYF. DNA for the CDR3: TGTGCCAGCTCACTCGGACAGGTTACAGATACGCAGTATTTT. Full variable domain (missing parts from reference TRBV18 and TRBJ2-3): NAGVMQNPRHLVRRRGQEARLRCSPMKGHSHVYWYRQLPEEGLKFMVYLQKENIIDESGMPKERFSAEFPKEGPSILRIQQVVRGDSAAYFCASSLGQVTDTQYFGPGTRLTVL.